The 10 T cell receptor beta chains below come from one sample, sequenced in a study of OX40 agonist ivuxolimab in advanced cancers. The table came from immunoSEQ multiplex PCR; TCRdb's copy has only in-frame clones and leaves some out. Altogether some 41,000 clones are present, around nine tenths being singletons, with the ten largest covering over 0.55%. The sequencing here drew on CD4+ or CD8+ T cells sorted from blood, taken in a trial of the OX40 agonist ivuxolimab. These receptors all stem from an adult with an advanced solid tumor such as melanoma, head and neck, liver or kidney cancer.

The chain combines TRBV7-3 with TRBJ1-1, with unresolved D. Trimming shortened V by 1 base and J by 3 bases, and 6 bases separated the two germline ends. This CDR3 region has 13 residues. Germline V gene lookup returns CDR1 SGHTA and CDR2 FQGTGA. Here the CDR3 reads CASSLNSHTEAFF. The CDR3 region has the DNA TGTGCCAGCAGCTTAAACAGCCACACTGAAGCTTTCTTT.

The gene calls are TRBV5-1 and TRBJ2-3, with D tentatively TRBD1 (5 bases). The ends were cut back, 0 bases at V and 4 bases at J, with 6 bases in the middle. The germline CDR1 and CDR2 sequences are SGHRS and YFSETQ. CDR3 length: 13 residues. The chain's CDR3 is CASSLEGADTQYF. DNA for the CDR3: TGCGCCAGCAGCTTGGAAGGGGCAGATACGCAGTATTTT. Filled out from reference TRBV5-1 and TRBJ2-3, the complete variable domain reads KAGVTQTPRYLIKTRGQQVTLSCSPISGHRSVSWYQQTPGQGLQFLFEYFSETQRNKGNFPGRFSGRQFSNSRSEMNVSTLELGDSALYLCASSLEGADTQYFGPGTRLTVL.

This rearrangement joins TRBV7-3 to TRBJ2-7; D remains ambiguous. V was pared by 2 bases and J by 0 bases, with 11 bases between. This CDR3 has 15 residues. Germline CDR1 is SGHTA and CDR2 is FQGTGA. The CDR3 reads CASSLYSTSSYEQYF. The DNA for the CDR3 is TGTGCCAGCAGCTTATACTCAACAAGCTCCTACGAGCAGTACTTC.

V gene TRBV5-1 combines with J gene TRBJ2-1; 8 positions match TRBD2. Per germline, CDR1 SGHRS and CDR2 YFSETQ. Losses at the gene ends were 7 bases for V and 6 bases for J; bases not matched to a gene: 15. There are 16 residues in the CDR3. CDR3 sequence: CASRRSGGPQVNEQFF. The CDR3 coding sequence is TGCGCCAGCCGGCGGTCGGGGGGGCCTCAGGTCAATGAGCAGTTCTTC.

V is TRBV7-3 and J is TRBJ1-1; D is ambiguous. Trimming cost V 5 bases and J 4 bases, with 11 bases left between them. This CDR3 is built from 13 residues. CDR1 is SGHTA, CDR2 FQGTGA, per germline. CDR3 sequence reads: CASSPRSGTEAFF. The CDR3 DNA follows: TGTGCCAGCAGCCCCCGGAGCGGCACTGAAGCTTTCTTT.

The J gene is TRBJ1-3, the V gene TRBV18; TRBD1 matches 7 bases. Germline CDR1 and CDR2: KGHSH and LQKENI. This CDR3 region has 17 residues. Unmatched junction bases numbered 6, after V lost 1 base and J lost 0 bases. Here the CDR3 reads CASSPQGAVLSGNTIYF. The DNA for the CDR3 is TGTGCCAGCTCACCACAGGGGGCCGTGCTCTCTGGAAACACCATATATTTT.

On this clone: The sample carries other DNA sequences with the same CDR3. The rearrangement links TRBV5-4 to TRBJ1-1; D not certain. There are 13 residues in the CDR3. The germline V gene encodes CDR1 SGHNT and CDR2 YYREEE (reference sequence). The ends were cut back, 2 bases at V and 0 bases at J, with 5 bases in the middle. CDR3 residues: CASSLSVNTEAFF. CDR3 coding DNA: TGTGCCAGCAGCTTATCTGTGAACACTGAAGCTTTCTTT.

The chain links TRBV7-2 to TRBJ2-7, with a possible D match to TRBD1 (5 bases). Germline V gene lookup returns CDR1 SGHTA and CDR2 FQGNSA. V was trimmed by 5 bases and J by 0 bases, leaving 11 bases between them. The CDR3 is made up of 14 amino acids. CDR3 amino acids: CASSPRQSSYEQYF. The CDR3, as DNA: TGTGCCAGCAGCCCCAGACAGTCCTCCTACGAGCAGTACTTC.

This sequence joins TRBV7-8 and TRBJ1-1, with D possibly matching TRBD1 (5 bases). The germline gives CDR1 SGHVS, CDR2 FQNEAQ. V shed 0 bases and J shed 3 bases, with 11 bases lying between them. The CDR3 covers 15 residues. CDR3 in amino acids: CASSLARVGDTEAFF. The CDR3 nucleotides read TGTGCCAGCAGCTTAGCTAGGGTGGGGGACACTGAAGCTTTCTTT.

This chain links TRBV19 with TRBJ1-5, with a tentative D call TRBD1 (5 bases). V gave up 3 bases and J gave up 6 bases, with 9 bases separating them. CDR3 size: 13 residues. Germline lookup yields CDR1 LNHDA and CDR2 SQIVND (reference sequence). The CDR3 loop is CASSMGGGQPQHF. The CDR3 nucleotides are TGTGCCAGTAGTATGGGGGGAGGTCAGCCCCAGCATTTT.